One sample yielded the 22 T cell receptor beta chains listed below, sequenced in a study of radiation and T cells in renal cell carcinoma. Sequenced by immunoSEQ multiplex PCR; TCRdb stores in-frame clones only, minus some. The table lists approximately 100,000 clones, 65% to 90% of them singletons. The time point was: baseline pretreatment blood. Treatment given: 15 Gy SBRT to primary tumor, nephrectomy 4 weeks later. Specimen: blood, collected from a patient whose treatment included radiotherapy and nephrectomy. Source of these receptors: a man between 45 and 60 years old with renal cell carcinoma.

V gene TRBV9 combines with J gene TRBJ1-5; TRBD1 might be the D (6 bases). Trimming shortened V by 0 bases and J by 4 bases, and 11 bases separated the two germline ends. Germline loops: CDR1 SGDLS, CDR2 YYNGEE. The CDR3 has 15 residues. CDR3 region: CASSVDAGANQPQHF. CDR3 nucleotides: TGTGCCAGCAGCGTAGATGCGGGGGCGAATCAGCCCCAGCATTTT.

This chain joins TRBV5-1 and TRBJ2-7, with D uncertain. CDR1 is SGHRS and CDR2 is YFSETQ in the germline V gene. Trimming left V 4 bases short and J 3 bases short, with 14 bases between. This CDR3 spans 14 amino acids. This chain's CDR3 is CASSGSSGLYEQYF. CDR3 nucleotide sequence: TGCGCCAGCAGCGGTTCCTCAGGCCTCTACGAGCAGTACTTC.

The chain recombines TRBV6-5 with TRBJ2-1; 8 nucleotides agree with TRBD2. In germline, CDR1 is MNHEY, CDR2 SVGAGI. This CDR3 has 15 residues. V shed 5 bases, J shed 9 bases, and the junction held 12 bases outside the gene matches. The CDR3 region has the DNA TGTGCCAGCAGTCCCCCCCCGGGAGGGCCCAGTGAGCAGTTCTTC. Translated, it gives CASSPPPGGPSEQFF.

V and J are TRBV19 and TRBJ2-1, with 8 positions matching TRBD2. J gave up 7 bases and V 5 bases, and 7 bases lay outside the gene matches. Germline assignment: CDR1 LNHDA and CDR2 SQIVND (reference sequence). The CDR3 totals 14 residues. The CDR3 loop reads CASSLTGGRNEQFF. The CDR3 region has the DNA TGTGCCAGTAGTCTTACGGGAGGGAGGAATGAGCAGTTCTTC.

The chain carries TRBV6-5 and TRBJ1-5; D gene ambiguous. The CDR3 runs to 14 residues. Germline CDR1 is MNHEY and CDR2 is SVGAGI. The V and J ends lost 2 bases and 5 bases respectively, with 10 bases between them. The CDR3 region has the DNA TGTGCCAGCAGTTACGCTATCCAGGATCAGCCCCAGCATTTT. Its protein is CASSYAIQDQPQHF.

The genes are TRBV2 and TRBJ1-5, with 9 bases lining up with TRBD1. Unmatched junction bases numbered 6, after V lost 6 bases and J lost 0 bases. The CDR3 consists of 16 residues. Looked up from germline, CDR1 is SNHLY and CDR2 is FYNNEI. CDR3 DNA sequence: TGTGCCAGCAGCCTACAGGGGGCGCGTAGCAATCAGCCCCAGCATTTT. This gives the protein CASSLQGARSNQPQHF.

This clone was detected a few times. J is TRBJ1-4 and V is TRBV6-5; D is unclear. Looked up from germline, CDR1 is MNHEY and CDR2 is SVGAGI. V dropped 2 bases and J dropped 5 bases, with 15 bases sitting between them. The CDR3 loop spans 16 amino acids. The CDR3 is CASSYEVLGPNEKLFF. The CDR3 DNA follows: TGTGCCAGCAGTTACGAAGTTTTAGGGCCAAATGAAAAACTGTTTTTT.

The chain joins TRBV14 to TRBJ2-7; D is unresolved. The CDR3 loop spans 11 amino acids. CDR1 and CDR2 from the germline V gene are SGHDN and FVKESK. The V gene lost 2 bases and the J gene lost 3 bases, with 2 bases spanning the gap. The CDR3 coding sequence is TGTGCCAGCAGCCAATTCTACGAGCAGTACTTC. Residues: CASSQFYEQYF. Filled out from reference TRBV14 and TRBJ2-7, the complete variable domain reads EAGVTQFPSHSVIEKGQTVTLRCDPISGHDNLYWYRRVMGKEIKFLLHFVKESKQDESGMPNNRFLAERTGGTYSTLKVQPAELEDSGVYFCASSQFYEQYFGPGTRLTVT.

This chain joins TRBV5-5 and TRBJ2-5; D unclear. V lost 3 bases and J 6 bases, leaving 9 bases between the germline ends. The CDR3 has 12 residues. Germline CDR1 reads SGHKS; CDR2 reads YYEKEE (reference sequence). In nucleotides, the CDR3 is TGTGCCAGCAGCTCATCGATGAAGACCCAGTACTTC. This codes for CASSSSMKTQYF.

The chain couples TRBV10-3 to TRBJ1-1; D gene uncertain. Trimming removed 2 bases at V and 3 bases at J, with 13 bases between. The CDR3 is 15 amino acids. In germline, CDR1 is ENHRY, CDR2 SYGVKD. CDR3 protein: CAISERPARDTEAFF. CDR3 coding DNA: TGTGCCATCAGTGAGCGGCCTGCTCGGGACACTGAAGCTTTCTTT.

This chain's CDR3 is CASSQEIYGTLSYEQYF. The CDR3 DNA follows: TGCGCCAGCAGCCAAGAAATCTACGGGACACTCTCCTACGAGCAGTACTTC. The chain joins TRBV4-3 to TRBJ2-7, with a tentative D call TRBD1 (6 bases). The CDR3 has 17 amino acids. Germline V gives CDR1 LGHNA, CDR2 YSLEER. V lost 0 bases and J lost 0, with 15 bases in between.

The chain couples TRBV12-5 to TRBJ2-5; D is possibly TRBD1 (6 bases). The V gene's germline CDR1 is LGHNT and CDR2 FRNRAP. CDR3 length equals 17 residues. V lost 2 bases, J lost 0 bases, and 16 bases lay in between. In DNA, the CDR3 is TGTGCTAGTGGTTTGCAGGGGAGTTCGGTCGACCAAGAGACCCAGTACTTC. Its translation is CASGLQGSSVDQETQYF.

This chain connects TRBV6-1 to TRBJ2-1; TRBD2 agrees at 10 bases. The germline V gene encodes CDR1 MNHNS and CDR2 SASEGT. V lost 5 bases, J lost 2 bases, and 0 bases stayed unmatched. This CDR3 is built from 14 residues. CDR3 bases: TGTGCCAGCAGTAGCGGGGGGGCCTACAATGAGCAGTTCTTC. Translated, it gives CASSSGGAYNEQFF.

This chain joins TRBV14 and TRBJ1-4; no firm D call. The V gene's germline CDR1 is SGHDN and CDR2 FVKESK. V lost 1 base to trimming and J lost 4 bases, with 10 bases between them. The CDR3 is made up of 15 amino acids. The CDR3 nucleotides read TGTGCCAGCAGCCAAGGACGAGGCTTTAATGAAAAACTGTTTTTT. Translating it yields CASSQGRGFNEKLFF.

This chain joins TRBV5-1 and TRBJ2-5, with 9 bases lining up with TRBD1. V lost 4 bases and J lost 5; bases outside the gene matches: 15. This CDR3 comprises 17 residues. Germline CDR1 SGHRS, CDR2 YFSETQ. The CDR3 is CASSLVTRGTGPETQYF. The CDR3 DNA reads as TGCGCCAGCAGCCTAGTAACTCGAGGGACAGGGCCCGAGACCCAGTACTTC.

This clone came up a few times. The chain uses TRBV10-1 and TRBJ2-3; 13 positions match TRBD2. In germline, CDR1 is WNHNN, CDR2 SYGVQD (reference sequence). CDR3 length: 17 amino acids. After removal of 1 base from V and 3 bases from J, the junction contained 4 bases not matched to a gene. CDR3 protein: CASSELWTSGSTDTQYF. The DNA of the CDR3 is TGCGCCAGCAGTGAGTTATGGACTAGCGGGAGTACAGATACGCAGTATTTT.

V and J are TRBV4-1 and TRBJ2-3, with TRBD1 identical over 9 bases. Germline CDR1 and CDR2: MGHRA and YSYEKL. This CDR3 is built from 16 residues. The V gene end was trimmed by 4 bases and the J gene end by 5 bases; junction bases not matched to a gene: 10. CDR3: CASSPGTGPFGDTQYF. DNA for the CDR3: TGCGCCAGCAGCCCTGGGACAGGGCCGTTCGGAGATACGCAGTATTTT.

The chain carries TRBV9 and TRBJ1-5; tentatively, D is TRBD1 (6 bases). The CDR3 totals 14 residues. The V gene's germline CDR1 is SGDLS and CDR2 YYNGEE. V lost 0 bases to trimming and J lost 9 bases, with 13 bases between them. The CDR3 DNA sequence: TGTGCCAGCAGCGTAGGGGGGCGTAATTTGCCCCAGCATTTT. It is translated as CASSVGGRNLPQHF.

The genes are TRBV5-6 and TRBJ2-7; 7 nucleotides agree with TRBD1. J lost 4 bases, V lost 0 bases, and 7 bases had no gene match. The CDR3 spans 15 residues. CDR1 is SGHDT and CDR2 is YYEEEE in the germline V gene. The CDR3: CASSLGRQGVYEQYF. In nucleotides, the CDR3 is TGTGCCAGCAGCTTGGGGCGGCAGGGGGTTTACGAGCAGTACTTC.

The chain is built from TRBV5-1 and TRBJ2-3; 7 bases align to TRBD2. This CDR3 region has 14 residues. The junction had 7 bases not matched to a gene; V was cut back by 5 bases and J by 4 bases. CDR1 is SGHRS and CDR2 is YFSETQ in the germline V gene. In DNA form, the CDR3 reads TGCGCCAGCAGACGGACTAGTTCCCCAGATACGCAGTATTTT. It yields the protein CASRRTSSPDTQYF.

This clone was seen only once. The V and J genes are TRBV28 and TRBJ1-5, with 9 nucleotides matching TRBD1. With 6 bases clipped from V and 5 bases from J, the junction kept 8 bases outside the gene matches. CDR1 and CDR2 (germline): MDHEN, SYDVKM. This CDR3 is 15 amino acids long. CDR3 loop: CASSDGQGTHQPQHF. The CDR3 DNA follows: TGTGCCAGCAGCGATGGACAGGGGACCCATCAGCCCCAGCATTTT.

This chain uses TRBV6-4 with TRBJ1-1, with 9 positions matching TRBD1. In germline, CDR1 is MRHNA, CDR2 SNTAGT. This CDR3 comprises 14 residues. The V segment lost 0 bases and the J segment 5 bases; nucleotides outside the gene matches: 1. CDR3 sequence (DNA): TGTGCCAGCAGTGACTCAGACAGGGGGACTGAAGCTTTCTTT. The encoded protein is CASSDSDRGTEAFF.